This TCR beta chain was captured in a study of metastatic and nonmetastatic thyroid tumors. Study-wide background: Both malignant and benign thyroid patients supplied peripheral blood and tumor or nodule tissue samples, across which the repertoires of these patients were then compared.

There are 15 residues in the CDR3. Germline CDR1 is KGHSH and CDR2 is LQKENI. Between the trimmed V and J ends, which lost 3 bases and 3 bases, there was a span of 14 bases. Not a single patient had been given any form of treatment at any point before undergoing thyroid surgery. As handled by the study authors: A classifier of distant metastasis in papillary thyroid cancer was built from CDR3 differences (across clinicopathological groups). TCRdb re-analyzed the PCR reads through MiXCR. The V and J calls, along with clone size, are taken from TCRdb and not from the paper's own processing. This sample carries thousands of clones, 24% of them seen once, and the ten largest clones take around 15%. Regarding the study as a whole: Reports indicated that malignant thyroid tumors showed significantly higher TCR beta diversity than benign nodules did, in blood and tumor.

This clone was observed at least ten times. Its antigen is still unknown. Sequences were obtained from tumor tissue. This clonotype was obtained from a female donor with papillary thyroid cancer or a benign thyroid nodule (not recorded which). Some clones in this sample may be carry-over from other donors' samples. This sequence joins TRBV18 and TRBJ1-1; D remains unclear. This CDR3 is CASSPSPVDDTEAFF. In DNA, the CDR3 is TGTGCCAGCTCACCCTCTCCAGTGGACGACACTGAAGCTTTCTTT.